The clone carrying this TCR beta chain was observed many times. Its antigen is not known. From whole blood left unfractionated, total RNA was extracted. The data belong to a study of human T cells and chemical hapten exposure. Study-wide results and caveats: TCRs exceeding a frequency of 1 in 1000 stayed unchanged under DPC sensitization.

The CDR3 has 15 residues. Trimming took 4 bases from V and 3 from J; bases not matched to a gene: 10. Germline V gene sequence: CDR1 SQVTM, CDR2 ANQGSEA. The study's library attached unique molecular identifiers to single cDNA molecules. TCRdb ran MiXCR on the 5' RACE reads and lists one entry per CDR3 protein. The profile covers over 70,000 distinct CDR3 sequences, with around 15% appearing a single time and about 6.5% taken by the ten largest. The V gene is TRBV29-1, the J gene TRBJ2-7; 9 nucleotides line up with TRBD1. The TCR originated in a female donor in good health. In DNA form, the CDR3 reads TGCAGCGTTGCAGGAGGGACAGGGATTATCTACGAGCAGTACTTC. The encoded protein is CSVAGGTGIIYEQYF.